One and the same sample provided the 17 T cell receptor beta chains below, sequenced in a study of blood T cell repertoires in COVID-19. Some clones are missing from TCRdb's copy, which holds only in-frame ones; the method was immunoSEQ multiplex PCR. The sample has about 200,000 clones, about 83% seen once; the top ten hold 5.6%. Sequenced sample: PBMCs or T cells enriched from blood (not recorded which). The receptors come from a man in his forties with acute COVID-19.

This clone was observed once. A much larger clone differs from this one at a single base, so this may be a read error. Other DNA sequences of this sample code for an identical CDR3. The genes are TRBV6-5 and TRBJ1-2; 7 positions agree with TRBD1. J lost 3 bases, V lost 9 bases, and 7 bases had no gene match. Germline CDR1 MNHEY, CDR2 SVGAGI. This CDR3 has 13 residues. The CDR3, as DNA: TGTGCCAGTAGGCCTGGACAGGACTATGGCTACACCTTC. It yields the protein CASRPGQDYGYTF.

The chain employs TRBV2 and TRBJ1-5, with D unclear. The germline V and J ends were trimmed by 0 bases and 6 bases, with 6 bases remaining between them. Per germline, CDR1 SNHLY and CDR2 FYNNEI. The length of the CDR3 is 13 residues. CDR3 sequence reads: CASSEAYSQPQHF. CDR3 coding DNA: TGTGCCAGCAGTGAAGCGTACAGTCAGCCCCAGCATTTT.

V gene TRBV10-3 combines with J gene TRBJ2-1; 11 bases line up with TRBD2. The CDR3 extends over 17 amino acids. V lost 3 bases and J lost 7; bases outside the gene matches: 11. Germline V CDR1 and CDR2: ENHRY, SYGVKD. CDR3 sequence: CAISETLLAGEVNEQFF. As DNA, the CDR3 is TGTGCCATCAGTGAAACCCTACTAGCGGGAGAGGTTAATGAGCAGTTCTTC.

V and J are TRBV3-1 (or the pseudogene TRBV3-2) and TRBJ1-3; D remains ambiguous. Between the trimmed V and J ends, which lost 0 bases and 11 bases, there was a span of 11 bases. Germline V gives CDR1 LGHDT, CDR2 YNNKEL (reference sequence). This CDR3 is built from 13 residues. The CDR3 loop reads CASSQDLMEAIYF. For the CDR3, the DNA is TGTGCCAGCAGCCAAGATCTTATGGAGGCCATATATTTT.

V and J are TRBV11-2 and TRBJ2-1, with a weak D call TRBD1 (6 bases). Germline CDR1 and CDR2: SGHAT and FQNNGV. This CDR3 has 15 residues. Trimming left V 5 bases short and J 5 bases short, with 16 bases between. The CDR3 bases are TGTGCCAGCAGCCTCACGGTGGCAGGGGACAATGAGCAGTTCTTC. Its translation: CASSLTVAGDNEQFF.

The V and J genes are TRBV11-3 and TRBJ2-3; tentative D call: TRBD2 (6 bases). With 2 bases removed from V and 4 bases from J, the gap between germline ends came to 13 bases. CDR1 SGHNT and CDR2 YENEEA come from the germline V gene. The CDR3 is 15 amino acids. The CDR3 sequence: CASSLYPSAADTQYF. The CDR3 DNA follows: TGTGCCAGCAGCTTATATCCTAGCGCGGCAGATACGCAGTATTTT.

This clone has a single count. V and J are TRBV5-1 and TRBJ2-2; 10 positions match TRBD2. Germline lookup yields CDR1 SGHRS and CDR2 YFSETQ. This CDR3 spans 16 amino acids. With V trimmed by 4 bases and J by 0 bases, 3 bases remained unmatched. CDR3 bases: TGCGCCAGCAGCCCCCTAGCGGGAGCGAACACCGGGGAGCTGTTTTTT. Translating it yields CASSPLAGANTGELFF. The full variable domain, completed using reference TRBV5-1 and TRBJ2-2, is KAGVTQTPRYLIKTRGQQVTLSCSPISGHRSVSWYQQTPGQGLQFLFEYFSETQRNKGNFPGRFSGRQFSNSRSEMNVSTLELGDSALYLCASSPLAGANTGELFFGEGSRLTVL.

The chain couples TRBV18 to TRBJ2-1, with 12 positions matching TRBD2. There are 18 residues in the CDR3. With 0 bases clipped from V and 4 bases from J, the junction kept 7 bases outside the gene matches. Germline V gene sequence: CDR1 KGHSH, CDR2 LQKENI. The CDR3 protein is CASSPPRPSGRGYNEQFF. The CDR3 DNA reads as TGTGCCAGCTCACCACCACGTCCTAGCGGGAGGGGATACAATGAGCAGTTCTTC.

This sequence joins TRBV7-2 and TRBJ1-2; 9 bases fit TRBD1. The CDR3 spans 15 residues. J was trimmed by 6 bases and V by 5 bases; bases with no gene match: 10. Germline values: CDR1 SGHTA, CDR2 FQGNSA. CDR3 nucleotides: TGTGCCAGCAGCCCCGCCCTCAGGACAGGGGATGGCTACACCTTC. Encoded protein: CASSPALRTGDGYTF.

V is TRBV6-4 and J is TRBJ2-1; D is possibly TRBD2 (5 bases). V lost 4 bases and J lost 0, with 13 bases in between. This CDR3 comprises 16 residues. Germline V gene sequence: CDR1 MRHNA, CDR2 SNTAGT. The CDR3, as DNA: TGTGCCAGCAGTGTTATGGGAGAAGGCTCCTACAATGAGCAGTTCTTC. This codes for CASSVMGEGSYNEQFF.

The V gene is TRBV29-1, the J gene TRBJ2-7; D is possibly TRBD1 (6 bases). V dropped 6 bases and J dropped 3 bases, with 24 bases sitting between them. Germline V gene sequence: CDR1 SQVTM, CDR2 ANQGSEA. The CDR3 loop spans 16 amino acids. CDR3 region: CSVLYRENWSRYEQYF. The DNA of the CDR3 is TGCAGCGTCCTTTACAGGGAAAATTGGTCTCGCTACGAGCAGTACTTC.

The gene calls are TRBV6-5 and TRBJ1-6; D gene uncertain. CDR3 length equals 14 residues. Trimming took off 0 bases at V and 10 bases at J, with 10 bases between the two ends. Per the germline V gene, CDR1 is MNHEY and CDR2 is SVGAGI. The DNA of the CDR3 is TGTGCCAGCAGTTACTCCAGGCAATGGTCACCCCTCCACTTT. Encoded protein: CASSYSRQWSPLHF.

CDR3 nucleotide sequence: TGTGCCAGTAGGTTTGGGGCATCGAACACTGAAGCTTTCTTT. Its translation: CASRFGASNTEAFF. The chain has TRBV19 and TRBJ1-1; TRBD1 is a possible D gene (5 bases). Trimming removed 6 bases at V and 1 base at J, with 12 bases between. The CDR3 totals 14 residues. From germline, CDR1 is LNHDA and CDR2 SQIVND (reference sequence). Complete variable domain (other parts from reference TRBV19 and TRBJ1-1): DGGITQSPKYLFRKEGQNVTLSCEQNLNHDAMYWYRQDPGQGLRLIYYSQIVNDFQKGDIAEGYSVSREKKESFPLTVTSAQKNPTAFYLCASRFGASNTEAFFGQGTRLTVV.

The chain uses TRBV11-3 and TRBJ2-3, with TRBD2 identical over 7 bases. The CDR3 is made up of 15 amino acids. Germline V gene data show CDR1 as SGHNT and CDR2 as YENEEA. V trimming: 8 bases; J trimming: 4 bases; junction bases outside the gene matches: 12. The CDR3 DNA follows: TGTGCCAGCGGGTTTGGGGGAGGGCCCGCAGATACGCAGTATTTT. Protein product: CASGFGGGPADTQYF.

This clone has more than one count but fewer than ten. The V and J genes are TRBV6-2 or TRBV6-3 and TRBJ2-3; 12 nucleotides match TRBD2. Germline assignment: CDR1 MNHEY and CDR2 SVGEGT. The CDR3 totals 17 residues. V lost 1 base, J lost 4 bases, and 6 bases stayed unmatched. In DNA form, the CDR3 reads TGTGCCAGCAGTTACTTCCCTAGACTAGCGGGAGCAGATACGCAGTATTTT. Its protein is CASSYFPRLAGADTQYF.

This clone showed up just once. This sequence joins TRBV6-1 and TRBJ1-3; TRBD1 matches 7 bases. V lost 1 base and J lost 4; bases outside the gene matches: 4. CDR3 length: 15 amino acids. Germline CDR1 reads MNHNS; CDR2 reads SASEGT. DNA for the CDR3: TGTGCCAGCAGTGAAGGGCCAGGGGGGGGAAACACCATATATTTT. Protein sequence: CASSEGPGGGNTIYF.

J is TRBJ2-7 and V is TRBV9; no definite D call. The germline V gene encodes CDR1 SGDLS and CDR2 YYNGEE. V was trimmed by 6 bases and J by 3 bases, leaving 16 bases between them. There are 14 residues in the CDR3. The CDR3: CASTPSGSGYEQYF. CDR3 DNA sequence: TGTGCCAGCACCCCCTCTGGCTCGGGCTACGAGCAGTACTTC.